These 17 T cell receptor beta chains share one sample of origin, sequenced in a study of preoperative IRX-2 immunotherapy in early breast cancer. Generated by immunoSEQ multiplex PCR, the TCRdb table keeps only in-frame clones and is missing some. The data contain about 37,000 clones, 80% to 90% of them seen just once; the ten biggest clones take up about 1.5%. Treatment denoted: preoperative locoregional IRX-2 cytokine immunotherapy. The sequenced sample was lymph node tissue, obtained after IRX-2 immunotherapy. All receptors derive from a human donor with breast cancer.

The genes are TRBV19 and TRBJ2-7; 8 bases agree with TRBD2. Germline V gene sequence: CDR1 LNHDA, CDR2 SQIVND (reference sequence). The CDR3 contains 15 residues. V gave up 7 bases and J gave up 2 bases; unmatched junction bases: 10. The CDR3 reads CASTIAGGDTYEQYF. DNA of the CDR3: TGTGCCAGTACCATTGCGGGGGGCGATACCTACGAGCAGTACTTC.

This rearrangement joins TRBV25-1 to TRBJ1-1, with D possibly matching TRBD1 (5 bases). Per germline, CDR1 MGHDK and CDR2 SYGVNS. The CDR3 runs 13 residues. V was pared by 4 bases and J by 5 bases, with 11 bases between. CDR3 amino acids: CASSVGGGTEAFF. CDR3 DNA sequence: TGTGCCAGCAGTGTGGGGGGAGGTACTGAAGCTTTCTTT.

CDR3 amino acids: CASSIVTGGSNQPQHF. CDR3 DNA sequence: TGTGCCAGTAGTATAGTCACAGGGGGTAGCAATCAGCCCCAGCATTTT. The chain links TRBV19 to TRBJ1-5; 8 positions match TRBD1. V shed 1 base, J shed 0 bases, and the junction held 2 bases outside the gene matches. The CDR3 totals 16 residues. Germline CDR1 and CDR2: LNHDA and SQIVND (reference sequence).

This CDR3 reads CASSLGLRDSNQPQHF. DNA of the CDR3: TGTGCCAGCAGCTTGGGTCTCAGGGATAGCAATCAGCCCCAGCATTTT. The chain employs TRBV11-3 and TRBJ1-5; a possible D gene is TRBD1 (5 bases). Deletions cut 3 bases from V and 0 bases from J, with 12 bases between. CDR3 length: 16 amino acids. Per germline, CDR1 SGHNT and CDR2 YENEEA.

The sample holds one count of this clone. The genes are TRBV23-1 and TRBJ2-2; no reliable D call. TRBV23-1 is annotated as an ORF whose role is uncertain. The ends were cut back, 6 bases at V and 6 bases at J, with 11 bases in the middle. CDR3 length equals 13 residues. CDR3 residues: CASSPEYAGELFF. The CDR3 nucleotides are TGCGCCAGCAGCCCCGAGTATGCCGGGGAGCTGTTTTTT.

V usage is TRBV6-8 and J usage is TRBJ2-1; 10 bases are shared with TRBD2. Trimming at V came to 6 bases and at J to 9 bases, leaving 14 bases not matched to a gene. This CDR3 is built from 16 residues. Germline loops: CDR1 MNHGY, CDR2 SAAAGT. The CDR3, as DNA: TGTGCCAGCAGCAACAGACTTAGCGGGGGGCGGAGTGAGCAGTTCTTC. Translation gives CASSNRLSGGRSEQFF.

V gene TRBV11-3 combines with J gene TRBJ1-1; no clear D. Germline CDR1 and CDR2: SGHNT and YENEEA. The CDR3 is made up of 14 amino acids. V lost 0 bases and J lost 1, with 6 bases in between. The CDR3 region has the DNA TGTGCCAGCAGCTTAGAGAGTCGGAACACTGAAGCTTTCTTT. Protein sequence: CASSLESRNTEAFF.

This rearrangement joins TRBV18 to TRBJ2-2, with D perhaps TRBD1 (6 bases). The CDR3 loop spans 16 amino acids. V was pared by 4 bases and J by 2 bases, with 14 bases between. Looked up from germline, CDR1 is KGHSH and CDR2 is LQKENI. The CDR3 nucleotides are TGTGCCAGCTCACAGAAAAGGGACACCAACACCGGGGAGCTGTTTTTT. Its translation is CASSQKRDTNTGELFF.

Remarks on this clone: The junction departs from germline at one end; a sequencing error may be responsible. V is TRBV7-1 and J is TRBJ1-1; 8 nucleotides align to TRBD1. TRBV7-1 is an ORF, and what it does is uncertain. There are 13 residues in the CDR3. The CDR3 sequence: CASSLTPTGVAFF. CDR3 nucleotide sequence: TGTGCCAGCAGCTTAACTCCGACAGGGGTTGCTTTTTTT.

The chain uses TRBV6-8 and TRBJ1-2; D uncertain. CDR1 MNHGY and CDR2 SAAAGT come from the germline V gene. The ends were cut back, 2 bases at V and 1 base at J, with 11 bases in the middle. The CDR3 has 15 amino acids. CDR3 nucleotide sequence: TGTGCCAGCAGTTACAGGACGGAGAATAACTATGGCTACACCTTC. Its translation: CASSYRTENNYGYTF.

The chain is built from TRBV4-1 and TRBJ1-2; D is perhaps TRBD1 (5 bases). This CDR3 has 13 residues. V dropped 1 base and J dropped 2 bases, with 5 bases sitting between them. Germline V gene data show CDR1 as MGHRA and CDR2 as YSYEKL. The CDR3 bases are TGCGCCAGCAGCCAAGGACAGAACTATGGCTACACCTTC. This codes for CASSQGQNYGYTF.

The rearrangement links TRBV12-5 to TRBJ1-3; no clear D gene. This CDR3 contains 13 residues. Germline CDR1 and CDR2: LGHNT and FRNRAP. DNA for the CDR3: TGTGCCAGCATTGGGGAATCCGGAAACACCATATATTTT. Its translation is CASIGESGNTIYF. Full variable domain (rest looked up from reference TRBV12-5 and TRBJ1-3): DARVTQTPRHKVTEMGQEVTMRCQPILGHNTVFWYRQTMMQGLELLAYFRNRAPLDDSGMPKDRFSAEMPDATLATLKIQPSEPRDSAVYFCASIGESGNTIYFGEGSWLTVV.

This CDR3 reads CASDRQGSYTIYF. The CDR3 bases are TGTGCCAGCGATCGCCAGGGTTCGTACACCATATATTTT. The V gene is TRBV6-8, the J gene TRBJ1-3; TRBD1 might be the D (5 bases). Germline V gene lookup returns CDR1 MNHGY and CDR2 SAAAGT. CDR3 length equals 13 residues. The V gene lost 8 bases and the J gene lost 8 bases, with 16 bases spanning the gap.

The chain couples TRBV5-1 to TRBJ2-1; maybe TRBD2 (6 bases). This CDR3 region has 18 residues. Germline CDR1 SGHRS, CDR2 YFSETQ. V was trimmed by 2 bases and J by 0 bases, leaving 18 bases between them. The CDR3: CASSLPTGTDSSYNEQFF. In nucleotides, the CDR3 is TGCGCCAGCAGCTTACCGACCGGGACTGATAGCTCCTACAATGAGCAGTTCTTC.

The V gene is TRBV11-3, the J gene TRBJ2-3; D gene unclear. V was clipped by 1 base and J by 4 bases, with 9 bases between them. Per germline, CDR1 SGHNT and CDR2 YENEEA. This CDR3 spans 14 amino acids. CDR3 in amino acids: CASSLGRRADTQYF. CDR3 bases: TGTGCCAGCAGCTTAGGCCGCCGCGCAGATACGCAGTATTTT.

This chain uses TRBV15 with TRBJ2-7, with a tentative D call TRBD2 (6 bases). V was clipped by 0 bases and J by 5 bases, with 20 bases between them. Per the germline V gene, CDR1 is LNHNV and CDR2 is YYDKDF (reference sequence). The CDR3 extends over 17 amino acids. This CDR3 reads CATSRDPGTLGSDEQYF. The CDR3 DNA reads TGTGCCACCAGCAGAGATCCGGGGACCCTCGGGAGTGACGAGCAGTACTTC.

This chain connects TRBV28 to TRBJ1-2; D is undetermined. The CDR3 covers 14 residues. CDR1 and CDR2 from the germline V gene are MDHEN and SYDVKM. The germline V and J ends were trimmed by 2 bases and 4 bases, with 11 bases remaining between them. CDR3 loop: CASSLMRHPYGYTF. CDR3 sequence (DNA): TGTGCCAGCAGTTTAATGCGGCACCCCTATGGCTACACCTTC.